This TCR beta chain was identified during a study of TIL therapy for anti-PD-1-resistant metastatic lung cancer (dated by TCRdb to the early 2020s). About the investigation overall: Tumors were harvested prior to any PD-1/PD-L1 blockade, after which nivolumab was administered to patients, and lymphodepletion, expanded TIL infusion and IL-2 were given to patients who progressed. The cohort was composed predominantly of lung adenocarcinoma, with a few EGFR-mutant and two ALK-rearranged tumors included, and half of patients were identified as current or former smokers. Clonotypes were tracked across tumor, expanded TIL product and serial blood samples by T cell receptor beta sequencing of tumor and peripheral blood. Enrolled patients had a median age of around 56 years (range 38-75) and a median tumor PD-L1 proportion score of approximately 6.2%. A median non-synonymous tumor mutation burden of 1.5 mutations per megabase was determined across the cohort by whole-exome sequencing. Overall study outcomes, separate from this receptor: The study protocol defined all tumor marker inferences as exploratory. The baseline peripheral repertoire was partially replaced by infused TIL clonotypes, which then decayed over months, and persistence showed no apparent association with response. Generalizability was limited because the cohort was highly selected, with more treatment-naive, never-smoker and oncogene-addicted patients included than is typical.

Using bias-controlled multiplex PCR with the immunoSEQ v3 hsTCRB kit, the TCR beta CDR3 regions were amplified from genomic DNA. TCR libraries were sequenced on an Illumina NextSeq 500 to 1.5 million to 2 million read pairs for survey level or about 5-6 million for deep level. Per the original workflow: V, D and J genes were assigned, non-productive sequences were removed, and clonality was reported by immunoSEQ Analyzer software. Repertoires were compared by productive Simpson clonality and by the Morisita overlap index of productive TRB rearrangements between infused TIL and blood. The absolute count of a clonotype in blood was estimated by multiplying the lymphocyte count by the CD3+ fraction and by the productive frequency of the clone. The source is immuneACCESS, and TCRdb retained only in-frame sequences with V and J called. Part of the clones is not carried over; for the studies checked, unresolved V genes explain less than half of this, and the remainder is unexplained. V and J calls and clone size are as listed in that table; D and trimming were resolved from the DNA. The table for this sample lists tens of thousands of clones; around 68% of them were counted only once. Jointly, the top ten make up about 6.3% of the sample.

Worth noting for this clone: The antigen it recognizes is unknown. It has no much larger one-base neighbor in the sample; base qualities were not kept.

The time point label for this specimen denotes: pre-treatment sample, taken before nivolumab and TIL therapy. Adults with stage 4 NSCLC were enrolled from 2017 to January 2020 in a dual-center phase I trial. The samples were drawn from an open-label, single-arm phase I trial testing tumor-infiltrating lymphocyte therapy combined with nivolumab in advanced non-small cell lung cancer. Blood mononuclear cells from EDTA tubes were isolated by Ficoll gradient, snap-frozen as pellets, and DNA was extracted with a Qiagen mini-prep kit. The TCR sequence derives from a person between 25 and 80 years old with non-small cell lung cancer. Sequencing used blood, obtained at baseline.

This receptor carries the CDR3 CASSQDTGGGYGYTF. The nucleotide sequence is given as TGTGCCAGCAGCCAAGATACAGGGGGCGGGTATGGCTACACCTTC. The chain couples TRBV4-2 to TRBJ1-2; TRBD1 aligns with 9 central bases. Trimming removed 0 bases from V and 5 bases from J; the gene matches leave 4 bases unexplained. There are 15 amino acids in the CDR3, from cysteine to phenylalanine inclusive. Just CDR3 DNA is preserved here, 45 bases in frame from base 1. In the germline V gene, CDR1 corresponds to LGHNA and CDR2 to YNFKEQ.